This TCR beta chain was observed in a study of PD-1 blockade in classical Hodgkin lymphoma. Turning to the study itself: On a schedule of every 2 weeks, patients received nivolumab 3 mg/kg intravenously.

Time point defined: cycle 4 day 1 (C4D1), after around six weeks of nivolumab. The patients all showed relapse after autologous stem cell transplantation, while their brentuximab vedotin exposure varied. Patients' outcomes at their best amounted to complete response, partial response or progressive disease. Libraries were prepared by immunoSEQ multiplex PCR; TCRdb keeps only in-frame clonotypes and omits some of them. Found here are over 80,000 clones, around four fifths of them singletons; the top ten hold 8% to 9.5%. This clone appeared a single time. The antigen is not known. Trimming removed 7 bases at V and 0 bases at J, with 15 bases between. There are 15 residues in the CDR3. Per germline, CDR1 MNHEY and CDR2 SVGAGI. Study-wide results and limits: Patients starting nivolumab under 1 year after ASCT were excluded.

The TCR was taken from a human donor with classical Hodgkin lymphoma. This rearrangement joins TRBV6-5 to TRBJ1-1; a possible D gene is TRBD1 (6 bases). Sequencing was performed on peripheral blood mononuclear cells (PBMCs), taken before the fourth cycle of nivolumab. The DNA of the CDR3 is TGTGCCAGCACGGCTTCACAGGGATTGAACACTGAAGCTTTCTTT. Translation: CASTASQGLNTEAFF.